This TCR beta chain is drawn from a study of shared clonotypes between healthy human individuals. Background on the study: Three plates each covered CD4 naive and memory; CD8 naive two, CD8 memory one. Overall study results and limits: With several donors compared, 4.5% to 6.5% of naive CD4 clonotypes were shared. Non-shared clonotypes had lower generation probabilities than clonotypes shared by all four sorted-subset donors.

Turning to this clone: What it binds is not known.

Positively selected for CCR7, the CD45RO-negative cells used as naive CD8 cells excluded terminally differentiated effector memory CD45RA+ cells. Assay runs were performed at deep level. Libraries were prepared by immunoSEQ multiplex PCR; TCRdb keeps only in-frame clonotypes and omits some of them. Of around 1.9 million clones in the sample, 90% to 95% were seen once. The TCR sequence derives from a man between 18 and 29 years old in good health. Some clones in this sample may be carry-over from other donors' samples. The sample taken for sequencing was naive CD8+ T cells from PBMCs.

This CDR3 reads CASSPGRNTREQFF. CDR3 nucleotide sequence: TGTGCCAGCAGCCCGGGACGGAACACGAGGGAGCAGTTCTTC. The chain has TRBV13 and TRBJ2-1; possibly TRBD1 or TRBD2 for D (5 bases each). Germline loops: CDR1 PRHDT, CDR2 FYEKMQ (reference sequence). Trimming took off 5 bases at V and 10 bases at J, with 18 bases between the two ends. The CDR3 is made up of 14 amino acids.